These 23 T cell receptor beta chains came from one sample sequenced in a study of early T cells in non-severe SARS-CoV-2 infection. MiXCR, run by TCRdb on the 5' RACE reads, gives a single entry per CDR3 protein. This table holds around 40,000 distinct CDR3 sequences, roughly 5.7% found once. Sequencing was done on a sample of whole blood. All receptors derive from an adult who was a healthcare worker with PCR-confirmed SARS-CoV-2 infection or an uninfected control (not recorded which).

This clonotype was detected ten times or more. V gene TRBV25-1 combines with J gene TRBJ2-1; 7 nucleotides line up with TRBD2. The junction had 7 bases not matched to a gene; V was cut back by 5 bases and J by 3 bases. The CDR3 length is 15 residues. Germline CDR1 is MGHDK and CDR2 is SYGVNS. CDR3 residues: CASSSTGGLYNEQFF. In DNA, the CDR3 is TGTGCCAGCAGTTCAACGGGAGGCCTCTACAATGAGCAGTTCTTC.

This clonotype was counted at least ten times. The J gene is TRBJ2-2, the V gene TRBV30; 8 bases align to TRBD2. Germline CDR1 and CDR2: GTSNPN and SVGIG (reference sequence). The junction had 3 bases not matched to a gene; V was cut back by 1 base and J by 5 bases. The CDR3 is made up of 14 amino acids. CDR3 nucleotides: TGTGCCTGGAGTGCTAGCGGGTTAACCGGGGAGCTGTTTTTT. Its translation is CAWSASGLTGELFF.

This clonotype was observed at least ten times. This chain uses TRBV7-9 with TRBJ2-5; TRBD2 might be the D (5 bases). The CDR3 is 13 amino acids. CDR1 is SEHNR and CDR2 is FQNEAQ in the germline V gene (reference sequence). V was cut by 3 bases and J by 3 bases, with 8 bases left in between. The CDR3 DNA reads TGTGCCAGCAGCTTTGAGGGAGAAGAGACCCAGTACTTC. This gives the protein CASSFEGEETQYF.

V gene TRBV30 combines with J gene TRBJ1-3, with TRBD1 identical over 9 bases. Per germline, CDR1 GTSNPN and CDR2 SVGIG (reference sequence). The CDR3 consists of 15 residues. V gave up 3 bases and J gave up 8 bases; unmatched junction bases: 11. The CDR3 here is CAWRVGQGPTDTIYF. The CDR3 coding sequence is TGTGCCTGGAGAGTAGGACAGGGGCCGACGGACACCATATATTTT.

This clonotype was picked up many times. CDR3 bases: TGTGCCAGCTCACTCACTTATCCCGGGACTAGCGGTTCCAATGAGCAGTTCTTC. Its protein is CASSLTYPGTSGSNEQFF. The chain uses TRBV18 and TRBJ2-1; TRBD2 agrees at 11 bases. CDR1 is KGHSH and CDR2 is LQKENI in the germline V gene. CDR3 length equals 18 residues. Germline trimming cut 4 bases from V and 6 bases from J; bases unmatched to any gene: 14.

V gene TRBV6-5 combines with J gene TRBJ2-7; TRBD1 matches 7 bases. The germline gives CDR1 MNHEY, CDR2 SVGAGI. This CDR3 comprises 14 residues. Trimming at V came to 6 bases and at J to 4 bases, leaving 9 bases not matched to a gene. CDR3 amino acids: CASRANRGAYEQYF. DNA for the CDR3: TGTGCCAGCAGAGCCAACAGGGGCGCTTACGAGCAGTACTTC.

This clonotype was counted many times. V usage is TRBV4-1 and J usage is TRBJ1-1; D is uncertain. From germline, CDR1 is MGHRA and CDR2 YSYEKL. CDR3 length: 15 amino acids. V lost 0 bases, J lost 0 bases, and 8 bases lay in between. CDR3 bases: TGCGCCAGCAGCCAAGAGACCGCGATGAACACTGAAGCTTTCTTT. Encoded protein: CASSQETAMNTEAFF.

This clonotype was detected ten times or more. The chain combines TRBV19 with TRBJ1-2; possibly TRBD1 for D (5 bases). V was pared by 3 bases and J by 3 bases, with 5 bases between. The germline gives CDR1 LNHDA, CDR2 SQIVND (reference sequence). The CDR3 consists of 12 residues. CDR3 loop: CASSMGDYGYTF. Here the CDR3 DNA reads TGTGCCAGTAGTATGGGGGACTATGGCTACACCTTC.

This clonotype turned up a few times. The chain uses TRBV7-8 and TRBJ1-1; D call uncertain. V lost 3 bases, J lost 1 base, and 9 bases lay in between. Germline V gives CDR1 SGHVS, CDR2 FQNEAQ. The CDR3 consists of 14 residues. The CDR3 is CASSLKGQNTEAFF. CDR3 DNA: TGTGCCAGCAGCTTGAAGGGTCAGAACACTGAAGCTTTCTTT.

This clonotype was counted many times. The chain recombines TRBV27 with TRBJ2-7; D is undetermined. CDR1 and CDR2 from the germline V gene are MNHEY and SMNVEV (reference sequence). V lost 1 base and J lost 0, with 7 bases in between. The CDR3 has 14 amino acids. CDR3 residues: CASSLFGLSYEQYF. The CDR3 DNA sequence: TGTGCCAGCAGTTTATTTGGCCTCTCCTACGAGCAGTACTTC.

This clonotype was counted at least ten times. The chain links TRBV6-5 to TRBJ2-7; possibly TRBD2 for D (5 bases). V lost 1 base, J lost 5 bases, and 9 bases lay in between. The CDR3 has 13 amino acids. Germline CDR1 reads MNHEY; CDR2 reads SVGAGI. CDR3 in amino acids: CASSYFGEDEQYF. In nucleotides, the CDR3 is TGTGCCAGCAGTTACTTCGGGGAAGACGAGCAGTACTTC.

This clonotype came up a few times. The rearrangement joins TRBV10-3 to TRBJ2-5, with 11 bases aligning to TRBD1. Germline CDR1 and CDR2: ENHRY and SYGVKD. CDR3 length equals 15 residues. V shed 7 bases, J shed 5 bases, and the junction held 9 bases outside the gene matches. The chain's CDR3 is CAIKDRDRGAETQYF. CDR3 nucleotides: TGTGCCATCAAGGACCGGGACAGGGGGGCGGAGACCCAGTACTTC.

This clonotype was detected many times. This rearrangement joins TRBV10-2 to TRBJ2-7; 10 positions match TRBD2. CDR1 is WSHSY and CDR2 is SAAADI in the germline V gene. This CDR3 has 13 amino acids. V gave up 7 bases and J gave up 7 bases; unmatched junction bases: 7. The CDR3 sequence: CASMQREGREQYF. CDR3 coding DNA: TGCGCCAGCATGCAGCGGGAGGGTAGGGAGCAGTACTTC.

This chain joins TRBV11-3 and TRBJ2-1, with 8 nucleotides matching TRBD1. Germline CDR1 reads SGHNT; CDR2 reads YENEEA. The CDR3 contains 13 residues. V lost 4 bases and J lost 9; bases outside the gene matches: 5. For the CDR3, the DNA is TGTGCCAGCAGCTCGCCAGGGGGCGTTGAGCAGTTCTTC. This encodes CASSSPGGVEQFF. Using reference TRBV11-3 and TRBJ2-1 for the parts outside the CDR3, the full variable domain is EAGVVQSPRYKIIEKKQPVAFWCNPISGHNTLYWYLQNLGQGPELLIRYENEEAVDDSQLPKDRFSAERLKGVDSTLKIQPAELGDSAVYLCASSSPGGVEQFFGPGTRLTVL.

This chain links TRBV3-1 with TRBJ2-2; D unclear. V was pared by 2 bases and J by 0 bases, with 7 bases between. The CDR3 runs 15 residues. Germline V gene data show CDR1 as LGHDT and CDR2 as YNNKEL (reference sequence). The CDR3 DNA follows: TGTGCCAGCAGCCAAAGGCCAGCGAACACCGGGGAGCTGTTTTTT. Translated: CASSQRPANTGELFF. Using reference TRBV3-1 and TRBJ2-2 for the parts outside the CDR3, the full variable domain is DTAVSQTPKYLVTQMGNDKSIKCEQNLGHDTMYWYKQDSKKFLKIMFSYNNKELIINETVPNRFSPKSPDKAHLNLHINSLELGDSAVYFCASSQRPANTGELFFGEGSRLTVL.

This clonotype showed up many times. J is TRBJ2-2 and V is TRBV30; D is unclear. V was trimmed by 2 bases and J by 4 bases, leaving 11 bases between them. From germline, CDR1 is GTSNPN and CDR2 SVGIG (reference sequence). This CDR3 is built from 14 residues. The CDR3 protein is CAWSKLQTTGELFF. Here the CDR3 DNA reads TGTGCCTGGAGTAAACTACAGACCACCGGGGAGCTGTTTTTT.

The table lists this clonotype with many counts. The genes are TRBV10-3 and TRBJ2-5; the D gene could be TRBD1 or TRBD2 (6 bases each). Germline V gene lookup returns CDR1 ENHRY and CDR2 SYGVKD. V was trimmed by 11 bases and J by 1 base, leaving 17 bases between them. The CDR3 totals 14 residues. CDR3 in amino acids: CAARGLRSQETQYF. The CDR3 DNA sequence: TGTGCCGCCAGGGGACTCCGTTCCCAAGAGACCCAGTACTTC.

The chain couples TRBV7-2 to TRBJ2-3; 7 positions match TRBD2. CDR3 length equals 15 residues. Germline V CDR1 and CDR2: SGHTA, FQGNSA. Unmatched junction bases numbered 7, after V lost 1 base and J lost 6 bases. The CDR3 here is CASSLVSTSEDTQYF. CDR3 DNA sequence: TGTGCCAGCAGCTTAGTTTCTACTAGCGAGGATACGCAGTATTTT.

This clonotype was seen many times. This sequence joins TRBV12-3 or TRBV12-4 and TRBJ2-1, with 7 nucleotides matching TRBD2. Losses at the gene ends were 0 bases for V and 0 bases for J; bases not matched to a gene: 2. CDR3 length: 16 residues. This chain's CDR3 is CASSLATSSSYNEQFF. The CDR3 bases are TGTGCCAGCAGTTTAGCGACTAGCAGCTCCTACAATGAGCAGTTCTTC.

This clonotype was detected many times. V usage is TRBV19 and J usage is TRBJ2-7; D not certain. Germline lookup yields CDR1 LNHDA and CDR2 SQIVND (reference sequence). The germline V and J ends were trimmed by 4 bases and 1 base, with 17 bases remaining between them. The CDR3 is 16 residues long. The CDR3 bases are TGTGCCAGTAGTACGGACCTCCGGGCCGCATCCTACGAGCAGTACTTC. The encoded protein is CASSTDLRAASYEQYF.

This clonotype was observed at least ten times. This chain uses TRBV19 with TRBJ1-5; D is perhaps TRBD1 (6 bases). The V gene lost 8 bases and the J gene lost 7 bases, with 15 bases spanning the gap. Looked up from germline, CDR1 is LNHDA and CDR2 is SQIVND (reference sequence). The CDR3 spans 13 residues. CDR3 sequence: CASDTQGLQPQHF. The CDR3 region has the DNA TGTGCCAGTGATACACAGGGTTTGCAGCCCCAGCATTTT.

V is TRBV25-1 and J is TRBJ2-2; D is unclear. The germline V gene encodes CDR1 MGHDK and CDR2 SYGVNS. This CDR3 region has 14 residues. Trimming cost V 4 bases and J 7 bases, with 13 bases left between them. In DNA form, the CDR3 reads TGTGCCAGCAGTGTTCCAGGAGATCACGGGGAGCTGTTTTTT. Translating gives CASSVPGDHGELFF.

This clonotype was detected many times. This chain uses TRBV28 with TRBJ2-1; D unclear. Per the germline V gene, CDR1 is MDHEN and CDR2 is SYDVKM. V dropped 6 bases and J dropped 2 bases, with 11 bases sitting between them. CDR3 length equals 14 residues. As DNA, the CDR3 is TGTGCCAGCAGGACCCGGGTAACCTACAATGAGCAGTTCTTC. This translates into CASRTRVTYNEQFF.